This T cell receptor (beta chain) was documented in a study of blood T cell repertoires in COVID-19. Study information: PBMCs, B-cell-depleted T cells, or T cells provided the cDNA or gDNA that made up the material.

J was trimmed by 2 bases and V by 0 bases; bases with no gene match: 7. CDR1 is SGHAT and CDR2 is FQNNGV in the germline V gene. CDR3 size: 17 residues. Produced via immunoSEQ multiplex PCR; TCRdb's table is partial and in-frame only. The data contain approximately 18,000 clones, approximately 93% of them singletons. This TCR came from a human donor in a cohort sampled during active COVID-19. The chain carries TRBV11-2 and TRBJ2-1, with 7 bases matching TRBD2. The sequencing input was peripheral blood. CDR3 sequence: CASSLDQSSGAYNEQFF. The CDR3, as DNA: TGTGCCAGCAGCTTAGATCAATCGAGCGGGGCCTACAATGAGCAGTTCTTC.